Listed below are T cell receptor beta chains from one sample, sequenced in a study of shared clonotypes between healthy human individuals. This table comes from immunoSEQ multiplex PCR, and its TCRdb copy is limited to in-frame clones, with some not included. The data contain about 490,000 clones, 81% of them singletons. Sequenced: PBMCs. Receptor source: a woman aged 40 to 50 in good health. Some clones in this sample may be carry-over from other donors' samples. The CDR3 runs from the conserved cysteine through the conserved F or W. D genes are given only for firm matches.

j_call	cdr3_length	d_call	v_call	cdr3_aa
TRBJ2-3	16	-	TRBV28	CASSQGGGQPTDTQYF
TRBJ2-1	16	TRBD2	TRBV2	CASRTLKREYGDEQFF
TRBJ1-6	12	-	TRBV2	CASSVEGSPLHF
TRBJ2-3	20	-	TRBV27	CASSPRGTVHLITSTDTQYF
TRBJ2-3	12	-	TRBV29-1	CSVARDTDTQYF
TRBJ2-7	14	TRBD2	TRBV25-1	CASPLLAGKYEQYF
TRBJ1-2	15	-	TRBV10-2	CASSDPNRSTRGYTF
TRBJ1-4	16	-	TRBV7-9	CASSLFRGDKSEKLFF
TRBJ1-3	16	-	TRBV30	CAWSGTGFSSGNTIYF
TRBJ2-1	14	-	TRBV30	CAWSRVGRNNEQFF
TRBJ2-1	16	-	TRBV28	CASSRSGGQSYNEQFF
TRBJ1-2	18	TRBD1	TRBV5-4	CASSSTLYNRGRRYGYTF
TRBJ1-6	16	-	TRBV2	CASVLTRGSENSPLHF
TRBJ2-1	14	-	TRBV9	CASSVVGSHNEQFF
TRBJ1-5	16	-	TRBV11-2	CASSLLGSGGNQPQHF
TRBJ1-2	16	TRBD1	TRBV4-1	CASSPGQGATVRGYTF
TRBJ2-1	15	-	TRBV11-2	CASSLGGDSYNEQFF
TRBJ2-5	15	TRBD2	TRBV10-2	CASRISSGDQETQYF
TRBJ2-1	16	-	TRBV7-7	CASSLAPSPGFNEQFF
TRBJ2-5	16	TRBD2	TRBV30	CAWKTVRLAAKETQYF
TRBJ2-1	14	-	TRBV29-1	CSVARRLGDNEQFF
TRBJ2-3	15	TRBD1	TRBV6-5	CASSPSGTGADTQYF
TRBJ2-5	15	TRBD2	TRBV11-2	CASSLDGSGTETQYF
TRBJ2-3	12	TRBD1	TRBV28	CASLGQGGTQYF
TRBJ2-5	14	TRBD2	TRBV5-1	CASLETSGGETQYF
TRBJ1-5	15	TRBD1	TRBV5-1	CASSMGQGSNQPQHF
TRBJ1-2	14	-	TRBV7-9	CASSKTDNPYGYTF
TRBJ2-2	15	-	TRBV6-1	CASSGDFFNTGELFF
TRBJ1-1	16	-	TRBV5-1	CASSLAGGQTNTEAFF
TRBJ2-6	16	TRBD1	TRBV28	CASSLPQGYGANVLTF
TRBJ2-3	14	TRBD2	TRBV7-2	CASSLVRAGGLQYF
TRBJ2-7	14	-	TRBV18	CASSPGSVSYEQYF
TRBJ2-5	13	-	TRBV5-1	CASSPTKGETQYF
TRBJ2-5	15	TRBD2	TRBV9	CASSVVGGLQETQYF
TRBJ2-3	20	TRBD2	TRBV4-2	CASSLRIGLAGEGGADTQYF
TRBJ1-2	13	-	TRBV5-6	CANGLKAGYGYTF
TRBJ2-7	16	TRBD2	TRBV5-1	CASKTYSGRGGDEQYF
TRBJ2-7	17	TRBD2	TRBV5-6	CASSSRPQGRVGKEQYF
TRBJ2-1	14	-	TRBV30	CAWAGDSSYNEQFF
TRBJ1-1	12	-	TRBV7-2	CASSDQGLGAFF
TRBJ2-3	16	TRBD2	TRBV27	CASSLLAGGGTDTQYF
TRBJ1-1	14	-	TRBV7-9	CASSLALGNTEAFF
TRBJ1-2	15	-	TRBV4-3	CASSQDRRTVRGYTF
TRBJ2-7	15	-	TRBV6-5	CASSYSGRGFYEQYF
TRBJ2-2	15	TRBD1	TRBV25-1	CASSPTTGADGELFF
TRBJ2-3	15	-	TRBV7-3	CASSLQGGGTDTQYF
TRBJ2-6	15	-	TRBV5-7	CASSLWSSGANVLTF
TRBJ1-2	13	-	TRBV15	CATRTTGGDGYTF
TRBJ1-4	15	-	TRBV7-2	CASSDRGAANEKLFF
TRBJ2-1	15	-	TRBV15	CATSRDLGGGGGQFF
TRBJ2-3	13	TRBD1	TRBV7-9	CASSLSRGDTQYF
TRBJ2-2	16	TRBD2	TRBV7-8	CASSFGLVAGTGELFF
TRBJ2-2	14	-	TRBV28	CASSRVVGTGELFF
TRBJ1-4	12	TRBD1	TRBV15	CATRAGGEKLFF
TRBJ2-5	15	-	TRBV7-9	CASSLDGGLQETQYF
TRBJ2-7	15	TRBD2	TRBV5-5	CASSWAIAGDYEQYF
TRBJ2-7	13	-	TRBV6-5	CASSLTASYEQYF
TRBJ1-1	14	TRBD1	TRBV27	CASSWDSPEGEAFF
TRBJ1-4	14	TRBD1	TRBV7-2	CASSQQGAGEKLFF